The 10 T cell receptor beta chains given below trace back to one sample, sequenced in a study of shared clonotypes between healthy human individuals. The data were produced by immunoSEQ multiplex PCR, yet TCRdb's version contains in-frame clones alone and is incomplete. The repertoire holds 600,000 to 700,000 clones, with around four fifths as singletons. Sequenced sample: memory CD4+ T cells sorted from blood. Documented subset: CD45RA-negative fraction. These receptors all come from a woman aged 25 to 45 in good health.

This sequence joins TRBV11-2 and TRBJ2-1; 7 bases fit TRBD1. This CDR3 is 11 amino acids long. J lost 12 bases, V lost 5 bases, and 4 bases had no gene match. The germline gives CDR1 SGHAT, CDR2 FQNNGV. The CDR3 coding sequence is TGTGCCAGCAGCCAGCGACAGGGGCAGTTCTTC. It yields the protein CASSQRQGQFF.

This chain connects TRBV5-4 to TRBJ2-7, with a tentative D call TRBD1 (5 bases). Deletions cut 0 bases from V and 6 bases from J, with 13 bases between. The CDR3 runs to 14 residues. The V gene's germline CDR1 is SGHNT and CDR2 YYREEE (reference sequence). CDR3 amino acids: CASSLEGMGREQYF. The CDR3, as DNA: TGTGCCAGCAGCTTGGAGGGTATGGGGCGCGAGCAGTACTTC. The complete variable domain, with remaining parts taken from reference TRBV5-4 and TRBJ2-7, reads ETGVTQSPTHLIKTRGQQVTLRCSSQSGHNTVSWYQQALGQGPQFIFQYYREEENGRGNFPPRFSGLQFPNYSSELNVNALELDDSALYLCASSLEGMGREQYFGPGTRLTVT.

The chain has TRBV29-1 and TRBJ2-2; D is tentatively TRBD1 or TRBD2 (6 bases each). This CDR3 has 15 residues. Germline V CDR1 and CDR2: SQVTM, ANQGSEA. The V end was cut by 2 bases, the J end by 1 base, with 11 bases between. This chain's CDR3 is CSVETGAVNTGELFF. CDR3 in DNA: TGCAGCGTTGAAACGGGGGCTGTGAACACCGGGGAGCTGTTTTTT.

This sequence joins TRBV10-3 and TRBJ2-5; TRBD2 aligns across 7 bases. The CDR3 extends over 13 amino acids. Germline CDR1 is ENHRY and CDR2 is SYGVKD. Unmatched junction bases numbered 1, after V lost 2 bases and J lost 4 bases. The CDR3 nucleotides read TGTGCCATCAGTGAGGCGGGAGCAGAGACCCAGTACTTC. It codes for CAISEAGAETQYF.

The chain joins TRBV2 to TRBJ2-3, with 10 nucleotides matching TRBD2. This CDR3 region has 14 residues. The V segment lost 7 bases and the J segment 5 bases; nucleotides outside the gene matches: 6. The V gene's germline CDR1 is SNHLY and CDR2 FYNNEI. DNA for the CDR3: TGTGCCAGCAATTTAGCGGGAGGTGGAGATACGCAGTATTTT. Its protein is CASNLAGGGDTQYF.

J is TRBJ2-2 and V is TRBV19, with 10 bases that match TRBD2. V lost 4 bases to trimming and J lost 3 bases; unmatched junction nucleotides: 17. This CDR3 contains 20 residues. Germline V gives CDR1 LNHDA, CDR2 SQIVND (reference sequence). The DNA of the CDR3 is TGTGCCAGTAGTAGACGTCTGCGTCTAGCGGGAGCCTCGGACACCGGGGAGCTGTTTTTT. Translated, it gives CASSRRLRLAGASDTGELFF.

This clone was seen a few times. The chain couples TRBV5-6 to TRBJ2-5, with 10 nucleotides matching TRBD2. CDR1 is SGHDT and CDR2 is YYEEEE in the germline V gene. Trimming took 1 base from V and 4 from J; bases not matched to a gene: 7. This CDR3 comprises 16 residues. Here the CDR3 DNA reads TGTGCCAGCAGCTTGTTATCCAGCGGGAGGGTAGAGACCCAGTACTTC. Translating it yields CASSLLSSGRVETQYF.

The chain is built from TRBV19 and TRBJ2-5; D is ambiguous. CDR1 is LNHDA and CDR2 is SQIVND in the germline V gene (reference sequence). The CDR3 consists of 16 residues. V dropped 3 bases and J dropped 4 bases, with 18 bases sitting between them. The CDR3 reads CASSIDRARDRETQYF. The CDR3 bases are TGTGCCAGTAGTATTGATCGAGCGAGAGATCGAGAGACCCAGTACTTC. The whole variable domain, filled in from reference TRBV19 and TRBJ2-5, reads DGGITQSPKYLFRKEGQNVTLSCEQNLNHDAMYWYRQDPGQGLRLIYYSQIVNDFQKGDIAEGYSVSREKKESFPLTVTSAQKNPTAFYLCASSIDRARDRETQYFGPGTRLLVL.

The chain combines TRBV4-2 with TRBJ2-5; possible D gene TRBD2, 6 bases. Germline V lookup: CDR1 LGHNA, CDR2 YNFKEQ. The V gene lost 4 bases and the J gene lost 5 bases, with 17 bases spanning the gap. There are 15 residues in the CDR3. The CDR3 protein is CASSRLGGPEETQYF. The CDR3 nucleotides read TGTGCCAGCAGCCGACTCGGAGGGCCTGAGGAGACCCAGTACTTC.

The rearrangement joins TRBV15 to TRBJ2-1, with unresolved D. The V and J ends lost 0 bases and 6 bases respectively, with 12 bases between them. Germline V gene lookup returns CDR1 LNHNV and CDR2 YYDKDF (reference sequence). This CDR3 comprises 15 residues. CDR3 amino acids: CATSRETGFSNEQFF. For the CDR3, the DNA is TGTGCCACCAGCAGAGAGACCGGGTTCTCCAATGAGCAGTTCTTC.